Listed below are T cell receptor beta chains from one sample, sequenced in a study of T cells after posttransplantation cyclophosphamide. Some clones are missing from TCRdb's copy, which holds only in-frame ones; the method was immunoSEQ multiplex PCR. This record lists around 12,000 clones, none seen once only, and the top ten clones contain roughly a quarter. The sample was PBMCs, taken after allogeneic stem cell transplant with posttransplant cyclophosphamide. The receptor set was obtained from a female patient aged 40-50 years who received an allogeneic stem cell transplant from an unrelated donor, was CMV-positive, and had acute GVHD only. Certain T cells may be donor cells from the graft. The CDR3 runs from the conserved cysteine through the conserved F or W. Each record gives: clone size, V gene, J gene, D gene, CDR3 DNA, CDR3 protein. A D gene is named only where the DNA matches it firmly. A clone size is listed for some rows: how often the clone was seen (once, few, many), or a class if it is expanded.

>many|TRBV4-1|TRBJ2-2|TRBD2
TGCGCCAGCAGCCAAGACGGGAGACTAGCGGGGGGTCTGACCGGGGAGCTGTTTTTT
CASSQDGRLAGGLTGELFF
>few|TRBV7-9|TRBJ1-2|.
TGTGCCAGCAGCCCCCCCGCAGGGACAACCTATGGCTACACCTTC
CASSPPAGTTYGYTF
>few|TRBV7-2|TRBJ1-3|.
TGTGCCAGCAGCCCCTTGGGGGGGACGGGAAACACCATATATTTT
CASSPLGGTGNTIYF
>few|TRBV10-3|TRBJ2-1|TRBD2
TGTGCCATCGAAGGACTAGCGGGGATGAATGAGCAGTTCTTC
CAIEGLAGMNEQFF
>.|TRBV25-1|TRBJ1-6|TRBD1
TGTGCCAGCAGTGCCTCCCGGGACAGGTATAATTCACCCCTCCACTTT
CASSASRDRYNSPLHF
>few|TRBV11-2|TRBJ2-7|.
TGTGCCAGCAGCTTAGATCTGGGGACTTCCCTCTACGAGCAGTACTTC
CASSLDLGTSLYEQYF
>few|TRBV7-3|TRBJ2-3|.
TGTGCCAGCAGCGCGGGACAGATCACAGATACGCAGTATTTT
CASSAGQITDTQYF
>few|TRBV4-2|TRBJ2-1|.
TGTGCCAGCAGCCAAGGTAGGACTTGGAGTAACGAGGGGGAAATTCATTACAATGAGCAGTTCTTC
CASSQGRTWSNEGEIHYNEQFF
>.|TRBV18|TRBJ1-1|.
TGTGCCAGCTCACCCCTTAGGACGGGGGGGAACACTGAAGCTTTCTTT
CASSPLRTGGNTEAFF
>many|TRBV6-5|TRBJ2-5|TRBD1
TGTGCCAGCAGTTACGAGAGGGGGCTGGAGACCCAGTACTTC
CASSYERGLETQYF
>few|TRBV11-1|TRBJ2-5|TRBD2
TGTGCCAGCAGCTCTTGGACTAGCGGGGGGGGAGAGACCCAGTACTTC
CASSSWTSGGGETQYF
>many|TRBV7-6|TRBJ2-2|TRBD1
TGTGCCAGCAGCTTTTCCGGACAGGCTACCGGGGAGCTGTTTTTT
CASSFSGQATGELFF
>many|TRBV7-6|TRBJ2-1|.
TGTGCCAGCAGCTTAGCCCACACTAGGTACAATGAGCAGTTCTTC
CASSLAHTRYNEQFF
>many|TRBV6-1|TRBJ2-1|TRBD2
TGTGCCAGCAGTGAAGCTAGCGGGCCCGGGGATGAGCAGTTCTTC
CASSEASGPGDEQFF
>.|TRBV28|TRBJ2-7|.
TGTGCCAGCAGTTTTCAGGGTTCTCCTAACTACGAGCAGTACTTC
CASSFQGSPNYEQYF
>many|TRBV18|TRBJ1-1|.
TGTGCCAGCTCACTTAACGGTGAAAACACTGAAGCTTTCTTT
CASSLNGENTEAFF
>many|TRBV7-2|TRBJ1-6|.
TGTGCCAGCAGCCGTACCTGGGACACAGTAGCCCTCCACTTT
CASSRTWDTVALHF
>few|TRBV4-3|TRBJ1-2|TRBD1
TGCGCCAGCAGCCAAGTAAAGGGGGCGAACTATGGCTACACCTTC
CASSQVKGANYGYTF
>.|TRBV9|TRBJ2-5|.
TGTGCCAGCAGCGTAGGGCAGAAAGAGACCCAGTACTTC
CASSVGQKETQYF
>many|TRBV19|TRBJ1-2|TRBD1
TGTGCCGGAAAATCAGGGGGTCCCCCCTCCTATGGCTACACCTTC
CAGKSGGPPSYGYTF
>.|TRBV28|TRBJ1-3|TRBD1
TGTGCCAGCACCCAACAGGGGTGGGGAAACACCATATATTTT
CASTQQGWGNTIYF
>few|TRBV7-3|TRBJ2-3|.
TGTGCCAGCAGCTCTTCCCGGGCAGATACGCAGTATTTT
CASSSSRADTQYF
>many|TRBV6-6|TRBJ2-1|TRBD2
TGTGCCAGCAGCCTACTAGCGGGGGTTTACAATGAGCAGTTCTTC
CASSLLAGVYNEQFF
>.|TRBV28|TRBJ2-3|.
TGTGCCAGCAGTTCTTTGGACGGGGTCGGAGATACGCAGTATTTT
CASSSLDGVGDTQYF
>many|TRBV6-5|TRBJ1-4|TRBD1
TGTGCCAGCGGCAGGGGGGTTGAAAAACTGTTTTTT
CASGRGVEKLFF
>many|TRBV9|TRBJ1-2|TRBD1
TGTGCCAGCAGCGTATCCGGGACAGGGTTCGGTGGCTACACCTTC
CASSVSGTGFGGYTF
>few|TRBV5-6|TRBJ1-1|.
TGTGCCAGCAGCTCTCACGAACGGCGGGGCGCGAGGACTGAAGCTTTCTTT
CASSSHERRGARTEAFF
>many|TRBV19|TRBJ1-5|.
TGTGCCAGTGCCCGCGGGGTCGATCAGCCCCAGCATTTT
CASARGVDQPQHF
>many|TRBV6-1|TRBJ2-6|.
TGTGCCAGCAGTGAAGTCGCGGGTTCTGGGGCCAACGTCCTGACTTTC
CASSEVAGSGANVLTF
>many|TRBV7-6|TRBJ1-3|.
TGTGCCAGCAGCTTATCGGCTGGAAACACCATATATTTT
CASSLSAGNTIYF
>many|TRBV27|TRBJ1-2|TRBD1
TGTGCCAGCAGTGCCCGGGACAGGGATGGCTACACCTTC
CASSARDRDGYTF
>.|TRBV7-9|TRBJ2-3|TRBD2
TGTGCCAGCAGCTTAGCGTTGGGCGGGAGGGCCCAAGATACGCAGTATTTT
CASSLALGGRAQDTQYF
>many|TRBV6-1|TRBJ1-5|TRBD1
TGTGCCAGCAGTGAAAACGACAGGGTTAGCAATCAGCCCCAGCATTTT
CASSENDRVSNQPQHF
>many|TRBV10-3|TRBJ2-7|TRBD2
TGTGCCATCAGGAGCGGGAGCTCCTACGAGCAGTACTTC
CAIRSGSSYEQYF
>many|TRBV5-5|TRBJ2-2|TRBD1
TGTGCCAGCAGCTTGGAGGGGGACAGGGCGAACACCGGGGAGCTGTTTTTT
CASSLEGDRANTGELFF
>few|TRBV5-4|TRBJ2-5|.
TGTGCCAGCAGCTACACAGGATTTCAAGAGACCCAGTACTTC
CASSYTGFQETQYF
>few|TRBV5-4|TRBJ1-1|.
TGTGCCAGCAGCGGACGGACTTCTTCTGAAGCTTTCTTT
CASSGRTSSEAFF
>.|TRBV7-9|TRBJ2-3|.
TGTGCCAGCAGCTCTCAAGGGGCAACTAGCACAGATACGCAGTATTTT
CASSSQGATSTDTQYF
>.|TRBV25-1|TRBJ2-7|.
TGTGCCAGCAGTGAATGGGGCGGCTCCTACGAGCAGTACTTC
CASSEWGGSYEQYF
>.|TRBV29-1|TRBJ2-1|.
TGCAGCGTTGAAAACGGGGAGATTGAGCAGTTCTTC
CSVENGEIEQFF
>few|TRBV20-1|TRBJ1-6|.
TGCAGTGGGGGGGGTTCACCCCTCCACTTT
CSGGGSPLHF
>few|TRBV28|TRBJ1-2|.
TGTGCCAGCAGTAGATTAGGCGGGCTTTGGGGCTACACCTTC
CASSRLGGLWGYTF